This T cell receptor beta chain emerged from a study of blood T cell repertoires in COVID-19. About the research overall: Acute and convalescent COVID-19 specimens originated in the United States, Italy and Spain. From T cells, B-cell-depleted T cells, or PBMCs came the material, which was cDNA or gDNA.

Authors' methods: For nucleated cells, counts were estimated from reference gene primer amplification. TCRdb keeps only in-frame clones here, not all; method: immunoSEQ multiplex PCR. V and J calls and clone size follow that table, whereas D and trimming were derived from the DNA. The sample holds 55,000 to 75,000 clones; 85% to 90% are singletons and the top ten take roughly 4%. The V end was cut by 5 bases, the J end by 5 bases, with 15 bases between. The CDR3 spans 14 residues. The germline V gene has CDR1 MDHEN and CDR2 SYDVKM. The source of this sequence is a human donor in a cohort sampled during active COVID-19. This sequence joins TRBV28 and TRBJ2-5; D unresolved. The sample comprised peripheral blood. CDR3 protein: CASSPLWAWETQYF. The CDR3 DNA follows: TGTGCCAGCAGTCCCCTTTGGGCCTGGGAGACCCAGTACTTC.